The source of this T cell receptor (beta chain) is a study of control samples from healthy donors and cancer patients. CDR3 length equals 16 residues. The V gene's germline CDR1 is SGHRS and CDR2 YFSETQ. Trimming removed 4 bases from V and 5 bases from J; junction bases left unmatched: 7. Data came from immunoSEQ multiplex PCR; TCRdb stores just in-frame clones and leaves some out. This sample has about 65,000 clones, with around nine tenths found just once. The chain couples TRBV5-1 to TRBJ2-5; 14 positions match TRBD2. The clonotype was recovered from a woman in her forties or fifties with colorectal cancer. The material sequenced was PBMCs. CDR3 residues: CASSPGLAGASETQYF. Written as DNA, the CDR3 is TGCGCCAGCAGCCCGGGACTAGCGGGGGCCTCGGAGACCCAGTACTTC. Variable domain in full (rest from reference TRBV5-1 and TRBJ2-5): KAGVTQTPRYLIKTRGQQVTLSCSPISGHRSVSWYQQTPGQGLQFLFEYFSETQRNKGNFPGRFSGRQFSNSRSEMNVSTLELGDSALYLCASSPGLAGASETQYFGPGTRLLVL.